The entry below gives a single T cell receptor (beta chain) sequence along with its context. What it recognizes is unknown. Measured with immunoSEQ multiplex PCR; TCRdb has only the in-frame clones, and not every one. This table has roughly 20,000 clones, about 79% appearing once. CD4+ T cells from unexposed donors were obtained before the COVID-19 pandemic (2011-2018). CD4+ T cells were isolated from the cells after about nine days of culture. CDR1 and CDR2 from the germline V gene are KGHSH and LQKENI. This CDR3 spans 15 amino acids. V trimming: 2 bases; J trimming: 4 bases; junction bases outside the gene matches: 5. The data derive from a study of CD4 T cells in relation to SARS-CoV-2 and coronaviruses.

Sequencing input: CD4+ T cells from PBMCs, cultured in vitro. The sequence derives from a human donor in good health. The rearrangement links TRBV18 to TRBJ1-2; 9 nucleotides agree with TRBD1. The chain's CDR3 is CASSPTGGAIYGYTF. As DNA, the CDR3 is TGTGCCAGCTCACCAACAGGGGGCGCGATCTATGGCTACACCTTC.